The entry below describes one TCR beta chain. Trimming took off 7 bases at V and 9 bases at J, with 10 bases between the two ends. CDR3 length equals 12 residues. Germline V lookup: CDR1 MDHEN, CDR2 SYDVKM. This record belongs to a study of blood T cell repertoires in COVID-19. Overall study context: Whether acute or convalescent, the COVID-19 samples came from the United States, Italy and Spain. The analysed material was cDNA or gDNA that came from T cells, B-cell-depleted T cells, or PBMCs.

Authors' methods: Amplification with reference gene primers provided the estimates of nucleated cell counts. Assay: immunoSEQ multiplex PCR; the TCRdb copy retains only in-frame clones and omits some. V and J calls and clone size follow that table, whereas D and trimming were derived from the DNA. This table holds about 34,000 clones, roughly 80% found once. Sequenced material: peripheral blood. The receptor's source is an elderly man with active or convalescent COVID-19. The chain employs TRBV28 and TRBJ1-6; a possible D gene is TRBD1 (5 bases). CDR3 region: CASTLDTSPLHF. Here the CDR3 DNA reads TGTGCCAGCACCCTGGACACTTCACCCCTCCACTTT.